Sequencing of this T cell receptor beta chain was carried out in a study of blood T cell repertoires in COVID-19 (dated by TCRdb to 2019 to 2021). Some background on the complete study: The collaborator samples originated in the United States, Italy and Spain and spanned the acute and convalescent phases of COVID-19. The prospective study material was composed of cDNA or gDNA derived from T cells, B-cell-depleted T cells, or PBMCs. The dataset comprised deeply sampled blood TCRbeta repertoires from subjects exposed to, actively infected with, or recovered from COVID-19. The repertoires were released in a freely available public database meant as a resource for research on the immune response to SARS-CoV-2. Samples came from the ongoing ImmuneRACE study (first 160 participants) plus 1,254 subjects from 6 global collaborators. A de-identified subject ID, COVID-19 status, age in years and sex were almost always included in the sample metadata. Where available, HLA class I and class II types were taken from metadata supplied by the sample provider and were not determined by assay-based typing.

Whole blood was collected in K2EDTA tubes by collaborating institutions according to the institutions' own protocols. For TCRbeta analysis, collaborators shipped samples as frozen whole blood, isolated PBMCs, or DNA extracted from either of those sample types. TCRbeta CDR3 regions were amplified from genomic DNA by means of the immunoSEQ Assay, a bias-controlled multiplex PCR. Under the source paper's analysis protocol: Within the assay, amplification of reference gene primers was used to estimate how many nucleated cells each sample contained. To quantify the absolute abundance of each unique TCRbeta CDR3 rearrangement, sequence reads were collapsed and filtered. Productive Simpson clonality was computed per sample as the square root of Simpson's diversity index over productive rearrangements. Drawn from immuneACCESS, this table holds only the in-frame rearrangements with V and J called that TCRdb kept. Clones are partly lost; checked studies trace under half to an unresolved V gene and leave the rest unexplained. The DNA was the basis for D and trimming; V, J and clone size are from that table. The sample has tens of thousands of clones on record, 91% of them singletons. The top ten constitute roughly 9% of the sample.

General findings and caveats noted by the study authors: How much clinical and demographic metadata was included differed by source and by participant, and the metadata was provided uncurated.

In regard to this clone: Its antigen is still unknown. Base-call qualities are not available, and no considerably larger clone is one nucleotide away.

The CDR3, from cysteine to phenylalanine, totals 15 residues. Just the 45-base CDR3 DNA is kept, in frame starting at base 1. From a lookup of the germline V gene, CDR1 and CDR2 are SGHTA and FQGNSA. Compared with germline, V lacks 5 bases and J lacks 0 bases; bases without a gene match: 5. The chain joins TRBV7-2 to TRBJ2-7; TRBD1 lines up with 9 middle nucleotides. Sequenced: peripheral blood. This TCR came from a human donor in a cohort sampled during active COVID-19. This receptor has the CDR3 CASSPRTGASYEQYF. The nucleotide sequence is TGTGCCAGCAGCCCCAGGACAGGGGCCTCCTACGAGCAGTACTTC.